This T cell receptor (beta chain) was sequenced during a study of technical replicates of blood from a few donors. TCRdb's table, derived via immunoSEQ multiplex PCR, lists solely in-frame clones and lacks some. The data show some 96,000 clones, about 94% seen once. V dropped 3 bases and J dropped 1 base, with 7 bases sitting between them. Germline V gene data show CDR1 as KGHSH and CDR2 as LQKENI. This CDR3 spans 14 amino acids. This chain connects TRBV18 to TRBJ1-3; no reliable D call. This receptor was identified in a human donor in good health. The sequencing input was T cells isolated from PBMCs. In DNA, the CDR3 is TGTGCCAGCTCACCCCGGGAATCTGGAAACACCATATATTTT. Its protein is CASSPRESGNTIYF.